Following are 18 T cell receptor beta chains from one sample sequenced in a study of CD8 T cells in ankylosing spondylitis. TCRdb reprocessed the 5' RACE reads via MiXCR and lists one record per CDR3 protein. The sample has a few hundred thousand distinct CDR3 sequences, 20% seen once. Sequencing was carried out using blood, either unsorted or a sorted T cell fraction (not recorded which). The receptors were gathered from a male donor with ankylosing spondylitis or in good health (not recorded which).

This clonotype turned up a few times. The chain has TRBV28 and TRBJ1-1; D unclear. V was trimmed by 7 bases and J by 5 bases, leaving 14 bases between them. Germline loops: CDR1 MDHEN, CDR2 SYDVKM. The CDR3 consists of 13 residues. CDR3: CASTLSWGTEAFF. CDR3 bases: TGTGCCAGCACCCTGAGTTGGGGAACTGAAGCTTTCTTT.

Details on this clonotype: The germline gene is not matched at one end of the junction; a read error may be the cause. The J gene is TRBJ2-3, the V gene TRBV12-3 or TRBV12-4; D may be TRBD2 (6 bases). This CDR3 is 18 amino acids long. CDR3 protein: CAISFSPGTPTRTDTQYF. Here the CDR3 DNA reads TGTGCCATCAGTTTTTCCCCCGGGACTCCAACCCGCACAGATACGCAGTATTTT.

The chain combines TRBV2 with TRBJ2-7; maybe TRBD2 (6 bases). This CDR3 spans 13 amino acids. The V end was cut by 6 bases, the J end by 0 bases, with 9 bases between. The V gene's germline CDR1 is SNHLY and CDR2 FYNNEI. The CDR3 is CASRGLSSYEQYV. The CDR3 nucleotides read TGTGCCAGCAGGGGACTTAGCTCCTACGAGCAGTACGTC.

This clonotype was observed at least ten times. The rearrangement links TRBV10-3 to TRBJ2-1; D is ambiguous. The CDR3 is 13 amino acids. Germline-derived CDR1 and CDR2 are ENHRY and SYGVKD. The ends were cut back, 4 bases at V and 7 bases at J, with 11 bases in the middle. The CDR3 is CAISGGSWNEQFF. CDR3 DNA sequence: TGTGCCATCAGTGGGGGATCTTGGAATGAGCAGTTCTTC.

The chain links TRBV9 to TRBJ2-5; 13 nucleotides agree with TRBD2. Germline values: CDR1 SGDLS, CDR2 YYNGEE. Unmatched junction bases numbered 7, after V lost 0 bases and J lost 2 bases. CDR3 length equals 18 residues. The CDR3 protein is CASSVAAGTSGEQETQYF. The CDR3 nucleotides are TGTGCCAGCAGCGTAGCGGCGGGGACTAGCGGGGAGCAAGAGACCCAGTACTTC.

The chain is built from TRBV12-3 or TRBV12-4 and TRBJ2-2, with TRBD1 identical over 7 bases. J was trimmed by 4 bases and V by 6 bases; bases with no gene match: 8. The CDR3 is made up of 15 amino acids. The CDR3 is CASRGQSLSTGELFF. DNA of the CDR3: TGTGCCAGCAGGGGACAGTCCTTGAGCACCGGGGAGCTGTTTTTT.

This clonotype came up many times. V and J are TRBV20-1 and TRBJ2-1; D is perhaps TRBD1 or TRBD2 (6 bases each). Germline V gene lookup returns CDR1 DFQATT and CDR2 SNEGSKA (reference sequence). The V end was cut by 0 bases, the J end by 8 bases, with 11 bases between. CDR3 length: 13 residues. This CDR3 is CSAREGGVYEQFF. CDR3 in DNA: TGCAGTGCTAGAGAGGGGGGCGTTTATGAGCAGTTCTTC.

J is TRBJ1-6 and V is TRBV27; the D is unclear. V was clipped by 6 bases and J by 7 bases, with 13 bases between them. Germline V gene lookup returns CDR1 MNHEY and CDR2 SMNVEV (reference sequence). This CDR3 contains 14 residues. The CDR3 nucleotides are TGTGCCAGCAGATCCAACCTCCGGAATTCACCCCTCCACTTT. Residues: CASRSNLRNSPLHF.

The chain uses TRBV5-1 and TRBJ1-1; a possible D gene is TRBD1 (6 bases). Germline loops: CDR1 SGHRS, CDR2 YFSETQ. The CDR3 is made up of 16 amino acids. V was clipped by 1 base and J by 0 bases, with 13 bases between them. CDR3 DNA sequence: TGCGCCAGCAGCTTGTTGGGGGGCTCTATGAACACTGAAGCTTTCTTT. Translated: CASSLLGGSMNTEAFF.

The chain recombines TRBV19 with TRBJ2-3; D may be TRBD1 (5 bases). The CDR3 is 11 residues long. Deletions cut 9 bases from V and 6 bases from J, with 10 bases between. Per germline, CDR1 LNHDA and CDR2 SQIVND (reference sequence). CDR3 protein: CASQSGDTQYF. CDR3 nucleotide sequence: TGTGCCAGCCAGTCAGGGGATACGCAGTATTTT.

DNA for the CDR3: TGTGCCAGCAGTGCCCCCCTCGGCGCGCAGTATTTT. Protein sequence: CASSAPLGAQYF. V gene TRBV25-1 combines with J gene TRBJ2-3; D is uncertain. The CDR3 is 12 amino acids. Germline CDR1 reads MGHDK; CDR2 reads SYGVNS. Trimming left V 4 bases short and J 10 bases short, with 12 bases between.

The CDR3 is CASSAAGTGMNHPPLHF. The CDR3 DNA reads as TGTGCCAGCAGTGCAGCCGGGACAGGGATGAATCATCCACCCCTCCACTTT. J is TRBJ1-6 and V is TRBV27, with 9 nucleotides matching TRBD1. J lost 11 bases, V lost 5 bases, and 16 bases had no gene match. This CDR3 comprises 17 residues. Germline lookup yields CDR1 MNHEY and CDR2 SMNVEV (reference sequence).

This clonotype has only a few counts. In nucleotides, the CDR3 is TGCAGTGCTAAAAGGGCCCAAGTTACTTACGAGCAGTACGTC. Its translation: CSAKRAQVTYEQYV. This chain uses TRBV20-1 with TRBJ2-7; D remains unclear. The CDR3 extends over 14 amino acids. V was cut by 4 bases and J by 4 bases, with 17 bases left in between. The V gene's germline CDR1 is DFQATT and CDR2 SNEGSKA (reference sequence).

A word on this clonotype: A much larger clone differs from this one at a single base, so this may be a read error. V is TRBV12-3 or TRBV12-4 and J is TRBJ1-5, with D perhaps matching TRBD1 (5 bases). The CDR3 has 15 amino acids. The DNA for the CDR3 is TGTGTCAGCAGTCTCACGGGGGGTTCGGGTCAGCCCCAGCATTTT. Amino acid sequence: CVSSLTGGSGQPQHF.

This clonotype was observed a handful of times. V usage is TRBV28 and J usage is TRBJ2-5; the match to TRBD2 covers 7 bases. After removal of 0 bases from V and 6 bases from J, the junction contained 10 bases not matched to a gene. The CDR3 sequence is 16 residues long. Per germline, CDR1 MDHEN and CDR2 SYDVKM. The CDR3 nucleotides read TGTGCCAGCAGTTTATGGGCAGAGGGAGGGCGTAAGACCCAGTACTTC. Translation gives CASSLWAEGGRKTQYF.

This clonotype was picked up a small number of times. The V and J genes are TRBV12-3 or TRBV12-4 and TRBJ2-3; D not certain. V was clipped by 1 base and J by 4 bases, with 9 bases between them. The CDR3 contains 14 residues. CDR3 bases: TGTGCCAGCAGTTTAGGGGCTCCCCCAGATACGCAGTATTTT. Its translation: CASSLGAPPDTQYF.

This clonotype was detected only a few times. The DNA of the CDR3 is TGTGCCAGCAGCGCTGACAGGGTAGCTGGCTACACCTTC. This gives the protein CASSADRVAGYTF. The chain is built from TRBV12-3 or TRBV12-4 and TRBJ1-2; 7 positions match TRBD1. Unmatched junction bases numbered 8, after V lost 6 bases and J lost 7 bases. CDR3 length equals 13 residues.

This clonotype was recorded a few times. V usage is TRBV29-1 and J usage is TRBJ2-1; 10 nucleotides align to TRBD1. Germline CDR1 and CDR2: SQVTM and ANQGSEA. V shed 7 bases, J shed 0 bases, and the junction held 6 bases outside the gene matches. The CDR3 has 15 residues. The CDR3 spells CSGRDRGSSYNEQFF. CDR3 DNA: TGCAGCGGCCGGGACAGGGGAAGCTCCTACAATGAGCAGTTCTTC.